This TCR beta chain was identified during a study of regulatory T cells in long-lasting Graves disease. There are many counts of this clonotype. Documented time point: newly diagnosed GD, antithyroid drugs for less than 3 months. The TCR library used RNA extracted from PBMCs. Per American Thyroid Association guidelines, Graves' disease was diagnosed. TCR beta libraries were built with iRepertoire HTBI primers and Arm-PCR of CDR3 regions. TCRdb analysed the multiplex PCR reads with MiXCR anew, one entry per CDR3 protein. Of approximately 230,000 distinct CDR3 sequences listed, about 17% were seen once; the top ten hold approximately 20%. Specimen: peripheral blood mononuclear cells (PBMCs), collected at new diagnosis, from a patient treated with antithyroid drugs. The origin of this receptor is a female donor with Graves disease.

CDR3 region: CASSLSPSTYEQYF. Here the CDR3 DNA reads TGTGCCAGCAGCTTATCTCCATCAACCTACGAGCAGTACTTC. This chain connects TRBV7-2 to TRBJ2-7; no clear D gene. The length of the CDR3 is 14 residues. Germline V lookup: CDR1 SGHTA, CDR2 FQGNSA. Deletions cut 2 bases from V and 2 bases from J, with 10 bases between.